This passage covers 9 T cell receptor beta chains from one sample sequenced in a study of T cell responses to AZD1222 COVID-19 vaccine. Libraries were prepared by immunoSEQ multiplex PCR; TCRdb keeps only in-frame clonotypes and omits some of them. The table shows more than 140,000 clones, with approximately 88% occurring only once. The specimen was peripheral blood, collected on day 0 of MenACWY control vaccination. Every receptor here comes from an adult in good health.

The chain carries TRBV7-9 and TRBJ2-7, with TRBD1 matching over 8 bases. In germline, CDR1 is SEHNR, CDR2 FQNEAQ (reference sequence). V trimming: 0 bases; J trimming: 0 bases; junction bases outside the gene matches: 4. This CDR3 is 16 amino acids long. CDR3 residues: CASSLAGDRSSYEQYF. Here the CDR3 DNA reads TGTGCCAGCAGCTTAGCAGGGGACAGGAGCTCCTACGAGCAGTACTTC.

V and J are TRBV7-2 and TRBJ1-6, with TRBD1 identical over 7 bases. Per the germline V gene, CDR1 is SGHTA and CDR2 is FQGNSA. The CDR3 contains 14 residues. V trimming: 5 bases; J trimming: 18 bases; junction bases outside the gene matches: 16. The CDR3 coding sequence is TGTGCCAGCAGCCAGGGGCGGGACAGCACTCACGACCACTTT. Translated: CASSQGRDSTHDHF.

The chain carries TRBV6-2 or TRBV6-3 and TRBJ2-3; possible D gene TRBD1, 5 bases. Deletions cut 6 bases from V and 5 bases from J, with 12 bases between. There are 13 residues in the CDR3. Germline assignment: CDR1 MNHEY and CDR2 SVGEGT. The CDR3 bases are TGTGCCAGCAGCTTCCGACAGATAGATACGCAGTATTTT. This translates into CASSFRQIDTQYF.

The genes are TRBV5-1 and TRBJ2-4; 9 bases are shared with TRBD1. CDR1 and CDR2 from the germline V gene are SGHRS and YFSETQ. V shed 4 bases, J shed 6 bases, and the junction held 5 bases outside the gene matches. The CDR3 is 14 residues long. CDR3 region: CASSPEDRGNIQYF. For the CDR3, the DNA is TGCGCCAGCAGCCCAGAGGACAGGGGAAACATTCAGTACTTC. Together with reference TRBV5-1 and TRBJ2-4, the CDR3 gives the full variable domain: KAGVTQTPRYLIKTRGQQVTLSCSPISGHRSVSWYQQTPGQGLQFLFEYFSETQRNKGNFPGRFSGRQFSNSRSEMNVSTLELGDSALYLCASSPEDRGNIQYFGAGTRLSVL.

The J gene is TRBJ2-7, the V gene TRBV30; 8 bases are a match to TRBD2. Germline V CDR1 and CDR2: GTSNPN, SVGIG (reference sequence). CDR3 size: 14 residues. The trim removed 4 bases at V and 2 bases at J, leaving 7 bases unmatched. CDR3 DNA: TGTGCCTGGACTCCTCCGGGACTAGCCTACGAGCAGTACTTC. Its protein product is CAWTPPGLAYEQYF. The entire variable domain, with the rest obtained from reference TRBV30 and TRBJ2-7, is as follows: SQTIHQWPATLVQPVGSPLSLECTVEGTSNPNLYWYRQAAGRGLQLLFYSVGIGQISSEVPQNLSASRPQDRQFILSSKKLLLSDSGFYLCAWTPPGLAYEQYFGPGTRLTVT.

This clone has a single count. The chain links TRBV6-2 or TRBV6-3 to TRBJ1-2; D gene ambiguous. The CDR3 sequence is 12 residues long. Per the germline V gene, CDR1 is MNHEY and CDR2 is SVGEGT. Deletions cut 2 bases from V and 6 bases from J, with 7 bases between. The CDR3 DNA sequence: TGTGCCAGCAGTTACAGCAGGCATGGCTACACCTTC. Its protein is CASSYSRHGYTF.

The DNA of the CDR3 is TGTGCCAGCAGCCGACAGGGGACGCAAGAGACCCAGTACTTC. The encoded protein is CASSRQGTQETQYF. The J gene is TRBJ2-5, the V gene TRBV13; 8 bases line up with TRBD1. The ends lost 5 bases at V and 2 bases at J; junction bases unmatched: 4. Germline CDR1 and CDR2: PRHDT and FYEKMQ (reference sequence). The CDR3 runs 14 residues.

This chain joins TRBV21-1 and TRBJ1-5. TRBV21-1 is a recognized pseudogene. The CDR3 is 16 residues long. The CDR3 here is CASSKEDRYSNQPQHF. Here the CDR3 DNA reads TGTGCCAGCAGCAAAGAGGACCGATATAGCAATCAGCCCCAGCATTTT.

The gene calls are TRBV7-2 and TRBJ2-4; D uncertain. The CDR3 is 13 amino acids. The V and J ends lost 1 base and 11 bases respectively, with 12 bases between them. Germline CDR1 reads SGHTA; CDR2 reads FQGNSA. This CDR3 reads CASSLEGFDLQYF. CDR3 sequence (DNA): TGTGCCAGCAGCTTAGAGGGCTTCGACCTTCAGTACTTC.